This entry lists 22 T cell receptor beta chains sequenced from one sample in a study of cytomegalovirus exposure and HLA in healthy donors. PCR used 60 Vbeta primers and 13 Jbeta primers. TCRdb keeps only in-frame clones here, not all; method: immunoSEQ multiplex PCR. The profile shows 120,000 or so clones, around 75% of them singletons. Sequenced input: PBMCs. Source of these receptors: a woman aged 40-49 years in good health and CMV-seropositive.

The V call is TRBV5-1, the J call TRBJ1-3; a weak D match, TRBD1 (6 bases). Between the trimmed V and J ends, which lost 4 bases and 0 bases, there was a span of 14 bases. Per the germline V gene, CDR1 is SGHRS and CDR2 is YFSETQ. There are 16 residues in the CDR3. The CDR3 nucleotides are TGCGCCAGCAGCGTACAGGGAGATCCCTCTGGAAACACCATATATTTT. Protein sequence: CASSVQGDPSGNTIYF.

J is TRBJ1-4 and V is TRBV18; no definite D call. V gave up 0 bases and J gave up 6 bases, with 5 bases separating them. The CDR3 consists of 13 residues. Germline V gene sequence: CDR1 KGHSH, CDR2 LQKENI. CDR3: CASSPPSDEKLFF. The CDR3, as DNA: TGTGCCAGCTCACCACCTTCCGATGAAAAACTGTTTTTT. Complete variable domain (other parts from reference TRBV18 and TRBJ1-4): NAGVMQNPRHLVRRRGQEARLRCSPMKGHSHVYWYRQLPEEGLKFMVYLQKENIIDESGMPKERFSAEFPKEGPSILRIQQVVRGDSAAYFCASSPPSDEKLFFGSGTQLSVL.

J is TRBJ1-1 and V is TRBV11-3; D is ambiguous. CDR3 length equals 15 residues. Trimming took 1 base from V and 0 from J, leaving 9 bases between them. Germline-derived CDR1 and CDR2 are SGHNT and YENEEA. The CDR3 DNA sequence: TGTGCCAGCAGCTTAGGCCCGGTATTGAACACTGAAGCTTTCTTT. Encoded protein: CASSLGPVLNTEAFF.

The chain uses TRBV28 and TRBJ2-7; 7 nucleotides line up with TRBD1. Germline loops: CDR1 MDHEN, CDR2 SYDVKM. The V segment lost 8 bases and the J segment 3 bases; nucleotides outside the gene matches: 16. The CDR3 has 16 residues. CDR3 DNA sequence: TGTGCCAGCGCCCGTCCCTTGGTGGGACAGATCTACGAGCAGTACTTC. This encodes CASARPLVGQIYEQYF.

This chain links TRBV9 with TRBJ2-7; D gene ambiguous. V was pared by 0 bases and J by 5 bases, with 12 bases between. The germline V gene encodes CDR1 SGDLS and CDR2 YYNGEE. The CDR3 runs 14 residues. The CDR3 region is CASSVGALKHEQYF. DNA of the CDR3: TGTGCCAGCAGCGTAGGGGCCTTAAAACACGAGCAGTACTTC.

The chain recombines TRBV7-9 with TRBJ1-1; the D gene is possibly TRBD1 (6 bases). Trimming removed 1 base at V and 5 bases at J, with 14 bases between. The CDR3 covers 15 residues. CDR1 SEHNR and CDR2 FQNEAQ come from the germline V gene (reference sequence). Written as DNA, the CDR3 is TGTGCCAGCAGCTTAGTACCAGGGGTGAGGACTGAAGCTTTCTTT. This codes for CASSLVPGVRTEAFF.

The chain joins TRBV30 to TRBJ1-3; the match to TRBD1 covers 8 bases. Trimming at V came to 5 bases and at J to 4 bases, leaving 10 bases not matched to a gene. Germline values: CDR1 GTSNPN, CDR2 SVGIG (reference sequence). This CDR3 spans 15 amino acids. DNA for the CDR3: TGTGCCTGGGCCACAGGGGGGTCTCGCGGAAACACCATATATTTT. Translation gives CAWATGGSRGNTIYF.

This chain joins TRBV19 and TRBJ1-2; D unresolved. The CDR3 is 13 residues long. The ends were cut back, 3 bases at V and 7 bases at J, with 12 bases in the middle. The germline CDR1 and CDR2 sequences are LNHDA and SQIVND (reference sequence). CDR3 DNA: TGTGCCAGTAGTATGAGGGAAACGGCTGGCTACACCTTC. Amino acid sequence: CASSMRETAGYTF.

This chain joins TRBV5-4 and TRBJ2-1; tentative D call: TRBD2 (5 bases). The CDR3 spans 14 residues. V lost 4 bases, J lost 2 bases, and 10 bases lay in between. Germline assignment: CDR1 SGHNT and CDR2 YYREEE (reference sequence). The CDR3 DNA is TGTGCCAGCAGCGCTCCGAGGGCCTACAATGAGCAGTTCTTC. Residues: CASSAPRAYNEQFF.

This chain uses TRBV30 with TRBJ1-2, with 7 bases matching TRBD1. The CDR3 spans 13 residues. Losses at the gene ends were 5 bases for V and 4 bases for J; bases not matched to a gene: 7. Germline V gene lookup returns CDR1 GTSNPN and CDR2 SVGIG (reference sequence). The CDR3: CAWATGATYGYTF. The CDR3 DNA follows: TGTGCCTGGGCCACAGGGGCCACCTATGGCTACACCTTC.

This clone appeared a few times. This rearrangement joins TRBV5-4 to TRBJ2-1; 11 bases match TRBD2. Trimming cost V 2 bases and J 5 bases; bases outside gene matches: 6. Looked up from germline, CDR1 is SGHNT and CDR2 is YYREEE (reference sequence). The length of the CDR3 is 16 residues. The CDR3: CASSLPGLAADNEQFF. CDR3 bases: TGTGCCAGCAGCTTACCGGGACTAGCGGCTGACAATGAGCAGTTCTTC.

This clone was seen a few times. The chain couples TRBV2 to TRBJ2-7; 7 bases map to TRBD2. V dropped 8 bases and J dropped 0; count of bases not matched to a gene: 10. The CDR3 contains 15 residues. Germline V gene sequence: CDR1 SNHLY, CDR2 FYNNEI. For the CDR3, the DNA is TGTGCCAGCGGCGCTAGCGGCCACACCTCCTACGAGCAGTACTTC. Amino acids: CASGASGHTSYEQYF.

This clone was picked up a small number of times. The CDR3 DNA reads TGTGCCAGCTCACCCACATCAGGGGGCCCGGACACCGGGGAGCTGTTTTTT. It is translated as CASSPTSGGPDTGELFF. This chain uses TRBV18 with TRBJ2-2, with TRBD1 matching 8 bases. From germline, CDR1 is KGHSH and CDR2 LQKENI. The CDR3 has 17 amino acids. The V segment lost 3 bases and the J segment 3 bases; nucleotides outside the gene matches: 9.

This sequence joins TRBV27 and TRBJ1-1; 8 bases line up with TRBD1. After removal of 9 bases from V and 4 bases from J, the junction contained 10 bases not matched to a gene. Germline CDR1 MNHEY, CDR2 SMNVEV (reference sequence). This CDR3 spans 14 amino acids. The CDR3 region is CASSTRGLGTEAFF. CDR3 bases: TGTGCCAGTTCGACCAGGGGGCTAGGCACTGAAGCTTTCTTT.

This chain uses TRBV5-1 with TRBJ1-1; TRBD1 might be the D (5 bases). Trimming pared 5 bases from V and 3 bases from J, leaving 20 bases between. Germline V gene lookup returns CDR1 SGHRS and CDR2 YFSETQ. The CDR3 is made up of 16 amino acids. The CDR3 nucleotides read TGCGCCAGCAGTTTAACAGGTCGGGCCTGGGACACTGAAGCTTTCTTT. As protein: CASSLTGRAWDTEAFF.

The J gene is TRBJ2-7, the V gene TRBV4-1, with 7 bases identical to TRBD1. Germline V lookup: CDR1 MGHRA, CDR2 YSYEKL. CDR3 length equals 15 residues. The V segment lost 1 base and the J segment 5 bases; nucleotides outside the gene matches: 8. Written as DNA, the CDR3 is TGCGCCAGCAGCCAAGGTCCACAGGGGTCCCACGAGCAGTACTTC. Translation: CASSQGPQGSHEQYF.

The chain has TRBV6-5 and TRBJ2-5; TRBD2 agrees at 14 bases. Germline V gene data show CDR1 as MNHEY and CDR2 as SVGAGI. This CDR3 contains 15 residues. Trimming at V came to 8 bases and at J to 4 bases, leaving 6 bases not matched to a gene. The CDR3 loop is CASVPGLAGAETQYF. For the CDR3, the DNA is TGTGCCAGCGTACCGGGACTAGCGGGAGCAGAGACCCAGTACTTC.

This clone was seen only a few times. This chain joins TRBV7-8 and TRBJ1-2; no clear D. Trimming pared 5 bases from V and 7 bases from J, leaving 14 bases between. Germline V gene sequence: CDR1 SGHVS, CDR2 FQNEAQ. CDR3 length equals 13 residues. The CDR3 sequence: CASSPRLSRGYTF. The CDR3 DNA is TGTGCCAGCAGCCCTCGCCTAAGCCGTGGCTACACCTTC.

This rearrangement joins TRBV2 to TRBJ2-3; the D gene is possibly TRBD1 (6 bases). CDR1 and CDR2 from the germline V gene are SNHLY and FYNNEI. CDR3 length equals 18 residues. V lost 2 bases, J lost 4 bases, and 22 bases lay in between. In DNA, the CDR3 is TGTGCCAGCAGTGAATTCTTAGTAGGGGGTAAGAAGGCAGATACGCAGTATTTT. This encodes CASSEFLVGGKKADTQYF.

The chain links TRBV27 to TRBJ2-7, with D possibly TRBD2 on 6 matching bases. V lost 7 bases, J lost 4 bases, and 11 bases lay in between. The CDR3 extends over 12 amino acids. Germline CDR1 and CDR2: MNHEY and SMNVEV (reference sequence). Written as DNA, the CDR3 is TGTGCCAGCACCATTGGGACTTACGAGCAGTACTTC. This encodes CASTIGTYEQYF.

The CDR3 protein is CASSYRDRGRGDTQYF. The CDR3 DNA is TGTGCCAGCAGTTACCGGGATCGTGGCAGGGGAGATACGCAGTATTTT. The chain is built from TRBV6-5 and TRBJ2-3, with D perhaps TRBD1 (6 bases). This CDR3 comprises 16 residues. Per germline, CDR1 MNHEY and CDR2 SVGAGI. V shed 2 bases and J shed 5 bases, with 17 bases lying between them.

The chain joins TRBV5-1 to TRBJ2-7; maybe TRBD1 (5 bases). V gave up 4 bases and J gave up 3 bases, with 11 bases separating them. CDR3 length: 13 residues. The germline CDR1 and CDR2 sequences are SGHRS and YFSETQ. In nucleotides, the CDR3 is TGCGCCAGCAGCCAGGACACTTTCTACGAGCAGTACTTC. Protein sequence: CASSQDTFYEQYF.